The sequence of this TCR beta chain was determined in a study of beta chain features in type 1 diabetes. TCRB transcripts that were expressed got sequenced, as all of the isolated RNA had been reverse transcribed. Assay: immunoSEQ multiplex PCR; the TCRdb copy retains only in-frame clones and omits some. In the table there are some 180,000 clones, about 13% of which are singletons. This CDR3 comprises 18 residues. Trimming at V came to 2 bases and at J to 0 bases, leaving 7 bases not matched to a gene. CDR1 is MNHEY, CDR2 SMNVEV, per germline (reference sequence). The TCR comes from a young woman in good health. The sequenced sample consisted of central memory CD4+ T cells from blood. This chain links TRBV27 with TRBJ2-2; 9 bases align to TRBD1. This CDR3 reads CASSLANYRGPNTGELFF. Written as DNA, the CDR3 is TGTGCCAGCAGTTTAGCAAATTACAGGGGGCCGAACACCGGGGAGCTGTTTTTT.